This passage covers 15 T cell receptor beta chains from one sample sequenced in a study of preoperative IRX-2 immunotherapy in early breast cancer. The assay was immunoSEQ multiplex PCR, and TCRdb's table has in-frame clones only and misses some. The data show 40,000 to 45,000 clones, about 72% seen once. Treatment in this sample: preoperative locoregional IRX-2 cytokine immunotherapy. The sample in question was tumor tissue, obtained after IRX-2 immunotherapy. The receptors come from a human donor with breast cancer.

The chain joins TRBV11-3 to TRBJ1-1; D is perhaps TRBD1 (5 bases). The V end was cut by 1 base, the J end by 1 base, with 7 bases between. Germline assignment: CDR1 SGHNT and CDR2 YENEEA. This CDR3 region has 14 residues. Here the CDR3 reads CASSLGTGNTEAFF. The CDR3, as DNA: TGTGCCAGCAGCTTAGGAACAGGGAACACTGAAGCTTTCTTT.

This clone has more than one count but fewer than ten. This rearrangement joins TRBV11-3 to TRBJ2-7; D is possibly TRBD2 (6 bases). Trimming pared 7 bases from V and 6 bases from J, leaving 19 bases between. Looked up from germline, CDR1 is SGHNT and CDR2 is YENEEA. The CDR3 has 14 amino acids. CDR3 DNA: TGTGCCAGCACCGACCGGAGACTAGAACCCGAGCAGTACTTC. It specifies CASTDRRLEPEQYF.

V usage is TRBV19 and J usage is TRBJ2-6; D not certain. Germline V gene lookup returns CDR1 LNHDA and CDR2 SQIVND (reference sequence). This CDR3 spans 13 amino acids. The V gene lost 7 bases and the J gene lost 1 base, with 5 bases spanning the gap. CDR3 loop: CASTLSGANVLTF. The CDR3 DNA sequence: TGTGCCAGTACTCTTTCTGGGGCCAACGTCCTGACTTTC.

V gene TRBV5-1 combines with J gene TRBJ2-5, with 7 bases matching TRBD2. This CDR3 has 14 amino acids. V dropped 5 bases and J dropped 4; count of bases not matched to a gene: 8. Looked up from germline, CDR1 is SGHRS and CDR2 is YFSETQ. CDR3 protein: CASRGGVAGETQYF. The CDR3 nucleotides read TGCGCCAGCAGGGGAGGAGTAGCGGGAGAGACCCAGTACTTC. Drawing the rest from reference TRBV5-1 and TRBJ2-5, the complete variable domain is KAGVTQTPRYLIKTRGQQVTLSCSPISGHRSVSWYQQTPGQGLQFLFEYFSETQRNKGNFPGRFSGRQFSNSRSEMNVSTLELGDSALYLCASRGGVAGETQYFGPGTRLLVL.

The chain couples TRBV7-6 to TRBJ1-3, with 7 bases aligning to TRBD1. The CDR3 is 15 residues long. The V gene end was trimmed by 3 bases and the J gene end by 3 bases; junction bases not matched to a gene: 5. Germline V lookup: CDR1 SGHVS, CDR2 FNYEAQ. This chain's CDR3 is CASSLARTGGNTIYF. The CDR3 DNA sequence: TGTGCCAGCAGCTTGGCCCGGACAGGTGGAAACACCATATATTTT.

The table lists this clone with a few counts. The chain carries TRBV7-8 and TRBJ2-5; the match to TRBD2 covers 8 bases. Germline V CDR1 and CDR2: SGHVS, FQNEAQ. The CDR3 consists of 15 residues. Trimming removed 3 bases from V and 3 bases from J; junction bases left unmatched: 6. Here the CDR3 DNA reads TGTGCCAGCAGCTTGGGACTAGTGAAAGAAGAGACCCAGTACTTC. Residues: CASSLGLVKEETQYF.

The rearrangement links TRBV19 to TRBJ2-3; the D gene is possibly TRBD2 (6 bases). The CDR3 totals 17 residues. Germline CDR1 reads LNHDA; CDR2 reads SQIVND (reference sequence). V dropped 1 base and J dropped 4 bases, with 18 bases sitting between them. The DNA of the CDR3 is TGTGCCAGTAGTATAGGAGCGGGCGGGCTGGTCGCAGATACGCAGTATTTT. It is translated as CASSIGAGGLVADTQYF.

The CDR3 loop is CASSQRQSSYNSPLHF. CDR3 nucleotides: TGTGCCAGCAGCCAACGACAGAGCTCCTATAATTCACCCCTCCACTTT. The chain links TRBV14 to TRBJ1-6; D perhaps matches TRBD1 (5 bases). The CDR3 runs to 16 residues. Trimming shortened V by 2 bases and J by 0 bases, and 8 bases separated the two germline ends. Germline CDR1 is SGHDN and CDR2 is FVKESK.

In this sample, this clone turned up once. The chain recombines TRBV19 with TRBJ2-3; 9 nucleotides agree with TRBD2. The CDR3 runs to 15 residues. Trimming removed 3 bases from V and 2 bases from J; junction bases left unmatched: 3. CDR1 LNHDA and CDR2 SQIVND come from the germline V gene (reference sequence). This CDR3 is CASSIASGDTDTQYF. CDR3 nucleotide sequence: TGTGCCAGTAGTATCGCTAGCGGGGACACAGATACGCAGTATTTT.

This rearrangement joins TRBV5-1 to TRBJ2-3; D not certain. There are 15 residues in the CDR3. Germline V gene sequence: CDR1 SGHRS, CDR2 YFSETQ. V lost 7 bases to trimming and J lost 2 bases, with 17 bases between them. CDR3 sequence (DNA): TGCGCCAGCCCCCACGGCTTTACCAACACAGATACGCAGTATTTT. It translates to CASPHGFTNTDTQYF.

This chain connects TRBV19 to TRBJ1-3; 7 bases match TRBD1. CDR1 and CDR2 (germline): LNHDA, SQIVND (reference sequence). Germline trimming cut 5 bases from V and 3 bases from J; bases unmatched to any gene: 4. This CDR3 region has 14 residues. The CDR3 DNA reads as TGTGCCAGTAGTCGAGACAGGGTTGGAAACACCATATATTTT. This encodes CASSRDRVGNTIYF. Full variable domain (remainder filled in from reference TRBV19 and TRBJ1-3): DGGITQSPKYLFRKEGQNVTLSCEQNLNHDAMYWYRQDPGQGLRLIYYSQIVNDFQKGDIAEGYSVSREKKESFPLTVTSAQKNPTAFYLCASSRDRVGNTIYFGEGSWLTVV.

The rearrangement links TRBV6-8 to TRBJ2-1, with 11 positions matching TRBD2. The CDR3 totals 15 residues. Germline CDR1 MNHGY, CDR2 SAAAGT. J lost 4 bases, V lost 7 bases, and 6 bases had no gene match. Here the CDR3 DNA reads TGTGCCAGCACCCTGACTAGCGGGACGTACAATGAGCAGTTCTTC. Protein: CASTLTSGTYNEQFF.

The V gene is TRBV6-8, the J gene TRBJ1-2, with D tentatively TRBD1 (5 bases). The CDR3 has 12 residues. The ends were cut back, 10 bases at V and 6 bases at J, with 15 bases in the middle. Germline values: CDR1 MNHGY, CDR2 SAAAGT. The CDR3, as DNA: TGTGCCATCTGGGGGGGGTTGGATGGCTACACCTTC. Translation: CAIWGGLDGYTF.

This CDR3 reads CASSELVNTEAFF. CDR3 bases: TGTGCCAGCAGTGAACTAGTGAACACTGAAGCTTTCTTT. This chain uses TRBV6-7 with TRBJ1-1; D is undetermined. TRBV6-7 is placed among ORFs of uncertain function. Trimming left V 5 bases short and J 0 bases short, with 7 bases between. The CDR3 has 13 residues.

The chain has TRBV18 and TRBJ2-1, with TRBD1 matching 7 bases. This CDR3 region has 15 residues. Trimming cost V 2 bases and J 5 bases; bases outside gene matches: 6. CDR1 is KGHSH, CDR2 LQKENI, per germline. CDR3 DNA: TGTGCCAGCTCACCAACAGGGACAGCGCACAATGAGCAGTTCTTC. This encodes CASSPTGTAHNEQFF.